The 21 T cell receptor beta chains below come from one sample, sequenced in a study of beta chain features in type 1 diabetes. Study-wide findings and caveats: In all four CD4+ subsets, TCRB CDR3 length was significantly, moderately reduced in type 1 diabetes.

TCRB transcripts that were expressed got sequenced, as all of the isolated RNA had been reverse transcribed. TCRdb keeps only in-frame clones here, not all; method: immunoSEQ multiplex PCR. The sample includes about 340,000 clones, approximately 15% of them seen just once. Antigen specificity for these receptors is unknown. The sample consisted of naive CD4+ T cells from blood. These receptors all come from a woman aged 18 to 35 with type 1 diabetes.

This clone was seen a few times. The chain uses TRBV29-1 and TRBJ2-7, with D unresolved. V was shortened by 6 bases and J by 0 bases, with 9 bases between the two germline ends. The CDR3 is made up of 12 amino acids. The germline CDR1 and CDR2 sequences are SQVTM and ANQGSEA. CDR3 DNA sequence: TGCAGCGTCTCCAGGAACTCCTACGAGCAGTACTTC. The encoded protein is CSVSRNSYEQYF.

This clone was seen a handful of times. The rearrangement joins TRBV11-2 to TRBJ2-3; tentative D call: TRBD1 (6 bases). Per germline, CDR1 SGHAT and CDR2 FQNNGV. CDR3 length equals 12 residues. The ends were cut back, 5 bases at V and 6 bases at J, with 9 bases in the middle. The CDR3 loop is CASSGTGDTQYF. Written as DNA, the CDR3 is TGTGCCAGCAGCGGAACAGGGGATACGCAGTATTTT.

The chain recombines TRBV7-9 with TRBJ1-2, with 10 bases aligning to TRBD1. The CDR3 consists of 16 residues. Germline V gene sequence: CDR1 SEHNR, CDR2 FQNEAQ (reference sequence). V lost 3 bases, J lost 8 bases, and 12 bases stayed unmatched. The CDR3 sequence is CASSFQTRTGGEGYTF. Here the CDR3 DNA reads TGTGCCAGCAGCTTCCAAACCCGGACAGGGGGAGAGGGCTACACCTTC.

This clone came up a few times. This chain joins TRBV27 and TRBJ2-6; 8 nucleotides align to TRBD1. Germline lookup yields CDR1 MNHEY and CDR2 SMNVEV (reference sequence). The CDR3 totals 19 residues. V was pared by 10 bases and J by 2 bases, with 19 bases of the junction left unmatched. Written as DNA, the CDR3 is TGTGCCACCTGCTTGAAGATGGACAGGGTCCACCCTGGGGCCAACGTCCTGACTTTC. It yields the protein CATCLKMDRVHPGANVLTF.

This clone turned up a few times. The chain uses TRBV5-1 and TRBJ2-5; 7 nucleotides line up with TRBD1. Unmatched junction bases numbered 12, after V lost 2 bases and J lost 5 bases. This CDR3 comprises 16 residues. CDR1 and CDR2 (germline): SGHRS, YFSETQ. CDR3 sequence (DNA): TGCGCCAGCAGCTTACGCCCGGACAGGCCGACGGAGACCCAGTACTTC. Translation gives CASSLRPDRPTETQYF.

This chain links TRBV9 with TRBJ2-2, with 9 bases that match TRBD1. The CDR3 totals 18 residues. V lost 4 bases to trimming and J lost 6 bases; unmatched junction nucleotides: 16. The V gene's germline CDR1 is SGDLS and CDR2 YYNGEE. CDR3 nucleotides: TGTGCCAGCAGCCCAATCAGGACCGGACAGGGGCTGTCCGGGGAGCTGTTTTTT. It specifies CASSPIRTGQGLSGELFF. Full variable domain (rest looked up from reference TRBV9 and TRBJ2-2): DSGVTQTPKHLITATGQRVTLRCSPRSGDLSVYWYQQSLDQGLQFLIQYYNGEERAKGNILERFSAQQFPDLHSELNLSSLELGDSALYFCASSPIRTGQGLSGELFFGEGSRLTVL.

This clone was detected a few times. The chain uses TRBV28 and TRBJ1-1; 7 bases are a match to TRBD1. Trimming cost V 5 bases and J 8 bases; bases outside gene matches: 11. From germline, CDR1 is MDHEN and CDR2 SYDVKM. The CDR3 consists of 14 residues. The CDR3 protein is CASSTHSGTEEAFF. The CDR3 region has the DNA TGTGCCAGCAGTACCCATTCCGGGACAGAAGAAGCTTTCTTT.

This clone was detected a few times. V gene TRBV6-5 combines with J gene TRBJ2-4; TRBD1 aligns across 7 bases. Germline trimming cut 4 bases from V and 5 bases from J; bases unmatched to any gene: 8. In germline, CDR1 is MNHEY, CDR2 SVGAGI. The CDR3 extends over 15 amino acids. The CDR3 DNA reads TGTGCCAGCAGTTCACCCCGGGACAGTGAAAACATTCAGTACTTC. Its protein is CASSSPRDSENIQYF.

The genes are TRBV4-1 and TRBJ1-1, with 11 nucleotides matching TRBD1. The CDR3 loop spans 16 amino acids. Per germline, CDR1 MGHRA and CDR2 YSYEKL. J gave up 0 bases and V 1 base, and 1 base lay outside the gene matches. DNA for the CDR3: TGCGCCAGCAGCCAAGGGGACAGGGGGATGAACACTGAAGCTTTCTTT. Encoded protein: CASSQGDRGMNTEAFF.

Here the CDR3 DNA reads TGCAGCGTTGAAGACAGGGCAGGACCGAACACTGAAGCTTTCTTT. Translated: CSVEDRAGPNTEAFF. The chain uses TRBV29-1 and TRBJ1-1, with a tentative D call TRBD1 (5 bases). The CDR3 contains 15 residues. V shed 0 bases and J shed 1 base, with 12 bases lying between them. Germline CDR1 reads SQVTM; CDR2 reads ANQGSEA.

A few counts support this clone. The CDR3, as DNA: TGTGCCAGCCGCCCCGGCGGGGGGGTCAACACTGAAGCTTTCTTT. It encodes CASRPGGGVNTEAFF. The rearrangement links TRBV6-6 to TRBJ1-1; perhaps TRBD1 as D (5 bases). CDR1 is MNHNY and CDR2 is SVGAGI in the germline V gene (reference sequence). The V and J ends lost 8 bases and 2 bases respectively, with 18 bases between them. The CDR3 is 15 residues long.

This clone was counted only a few times. The chain has TRBV4-3 and TRBJ1-1; maybe TRBD1 (6 bases). The germline V gene has CDR1 LGHNA and CDR2 YSLEER. The V and J ends lost 1 base and 1 base respectively, with 10 bases between them. The CDR3 is 15 amino acids. The chain's CDR3 is CASSQAGTKNTEAFF. In nucleotides, the CDR3 is TGCGCCAGCAGCCAAGCCGGGACAAAGAACACTGAAGCTTTCTTT.

This clone has more than one count but fewer than ten. The same CDR3 is also encoded by other DNA sequences in this sample. The rearrangement joins TRBV6-1 to TRBJ2-7, with TRBD1 matching over 8 bases. Germline V gene lookup returns CDR1 MNHNS and CDR2 SASEGT. V was pared by 5 bases and J by 1 base, with 1 base of the junction left unmatched. CDR3 size: 13 residues. The CDR3 sequence: CASSRDRSYEQYF. The CDR3 nucleotides read TGTGCCAGCAGTAGGGACAGGTCCTACGAGCAGTACTTC.

This clone was seen only a few times. The genes are TRBV6-5 and TRBJ1-2; 8 bases line up with TRBD1. The length of the CDR3 is 14 residues. Germline assignment: CDR1 MNHEY and CDR2 SVGAGI. V lost 6 bases to trimming and J lost 3 bases; unmatched junction nucleotides: 6. Here the CDR3 reads CASRRQGSDYGYTF. In DNA form, the CDR3 reads TGTGCCAGCAGAAGACAGGGGTCGGACTATGGCTACACCTTC.

The V and J genes are TRBV27 and TRBJ1-2; a possible D gene is TRBD1 (6 bases). Looked up from germline, CDR1 is MNHEY and CDR2 is SMNVEV (reference sequence). The CDR3 extends over 14 amino acids. V was pared by 0 bases and J by 8 bases, with 13 bases between. The CDR3 sequence: CASSLSRGGAGYTF. The CDR3 DNA is TGTGCCAGCAGTTTATCGCGAGGGGGTGCGGGCTACACCTTC.

This clone turned up a few times. This sequence joins TRBV25-1 and TRBJ2-1, with D possibly being TRBD2 (6 bases). Germline V gives CDR1 MGHDK, CDR2 SYGVNS. CDR3 length equals 14 residues. Trimming cost V 5 bases and J 7 bases, with 15 bases left between them. The CDR3 protein is CASSISGARNEQFF. Written as DNA, the CDR3 is TGTGCCAGCAGTATATCGGGAGCCCGGAATGAGCAGTTCTTC.

The V call is TRBV7-2, the J call TRBJ2-7, with TRBD1 matching 7 bases. The CDR3 extends over 13 amino acids. Germline V gene lookup returns CDR1 SGHTA and CDR2 FQGNSA. The J segment lost 10 bases and the V segment lost 3 bases, leaving 9 bases of the junction unmatched. In nucleotides, the CDR3 is TGTGCCAGCAGCTTGGGCAGGGGGTATCAACAGTACGTC. Encoded protein: CASSLGRGYQQYV.

In this sample, this clone turned up a few times. V and J are TRBV4-3 and TRBJ2-1; a weak D match, TRBD2 (5 bases). The germline V gene encodes CDR1 LGHNA and CDR2 YSLEER. The CDR3 length is 15 residues. V was pared by 1 base and J by 7 bases, with 14 bases between. CDR3 in amino acids: CASSQGFAGPNEQFF. The CDR3 nucleotides read TGCGCCAGCAGCCAAGGTTTCGCGGGCCCGAATGAGCAGTTCTTC.

The table lists this clone with a few counts. The gene calls are TRBV18 and TRBJ2-7, with D perhaps matching TRBD1 (5 bases). The CDR3 is 15 residues long. Trimming took 0 bases from V and 2 from J, leaving 11 bases between them. Germline assignment: CDR1 KGHSH and CDR2 LQKENI. The DNA for the CDR3 is TGTGCCAGCTCACCACCGTGGGGCAGAACCTACGAGCAGTACTTC. This codes for CASSPPWGRTYEQYF.

The chain combines TRBV11-3 with TRBJ2-5; 9 positions agree with TRBD1. Trimming removed 5 bases from V and 4 bases from J; junction bases left unmatched: 8. CDR1 and CDR2 (germline): SGHNT, YENEEA. There are 15 residues in the CDR3. The chain's CDR3 is CASSPRDREAETQYF. CDR3 DNA: TGTGCCAGCAGCCCTCGGGACAGGGAGGCAGAGACCCAGTACTTC.

This clone was seen a handful of times. This chain joins TRBV19 and TRBJ2-2; TRBD1 matches 7 bases. The ends lost 5 bases at V and 4 bases at J; junction bases unmatched: 16. The CDR3 extends over 18 amino acids. Germline V gene data show CDR1 as LNHDA and CDR2 as SQIVND (reference sequence). For the CDR3, the DNA is TGTGCCAGTAGTCCGCCCCCTGGGCAGGGGGTAGGCACCGGGGAGCTGTTTTTT. It specifies CASSPPPGQGVGTGELFF.